This T cell receptor beta chain was captured by sequencing in a study of blood T cell repertoires in COVID-19. The trim removed 5 bases at V and 3 bases at J, leaving 4 bases unmatched. The CDR3 contains 15 residues. CDR1 SGHTA and CDR2 FQGTGA come from the germline V gene. The repertoire was sequenced with immunoSEQ multiplex PCR; TCRdb's copy has only in-frame clones and lacks some. The table includes 330,000 or so clones, roughly nine tenths detected once. The sequence came from a woman in her sixties with COVID-19, enrolled during active disease. Source material: peripheral blood. The rearrangement uses TRBV7-3 and TRBJ2-1; 10 bases align to TRBD1. CDR3 region: CASSQGQGVYNEQFF. In nucleotides, the CDR3 is TGTGCCAGCAGCCAAGGACAGGGGGTCTACAATGAGCAGTTCTTC.